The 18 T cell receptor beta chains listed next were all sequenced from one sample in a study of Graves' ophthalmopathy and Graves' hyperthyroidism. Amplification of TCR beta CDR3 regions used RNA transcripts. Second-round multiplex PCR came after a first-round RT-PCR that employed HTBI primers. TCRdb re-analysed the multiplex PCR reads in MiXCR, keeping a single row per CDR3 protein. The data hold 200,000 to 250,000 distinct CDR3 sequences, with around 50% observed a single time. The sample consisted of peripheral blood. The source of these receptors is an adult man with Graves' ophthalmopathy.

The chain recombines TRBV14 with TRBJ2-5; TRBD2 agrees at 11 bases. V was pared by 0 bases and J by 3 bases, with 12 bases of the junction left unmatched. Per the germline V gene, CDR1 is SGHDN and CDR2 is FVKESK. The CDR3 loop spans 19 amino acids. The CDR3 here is CASSQDLSASGGPEETQYF. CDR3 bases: TGTGCCAGCAGCCAAGATCTGTCGGCTAGCGGGGGGCCAGAAGAGACCCAGTACTTC.

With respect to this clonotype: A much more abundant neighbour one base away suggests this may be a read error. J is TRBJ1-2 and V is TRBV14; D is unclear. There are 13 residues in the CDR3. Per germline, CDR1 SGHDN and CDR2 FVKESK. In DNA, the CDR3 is TGTGCCACCCAGGAGGAGGAAGGCTATGACTACACCTTC. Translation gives CATQEEEGYDYTF.

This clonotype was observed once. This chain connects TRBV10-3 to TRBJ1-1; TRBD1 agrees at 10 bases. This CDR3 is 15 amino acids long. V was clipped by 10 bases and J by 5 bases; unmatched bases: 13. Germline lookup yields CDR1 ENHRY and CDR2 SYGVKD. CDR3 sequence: CASTAGQGRRTEAFF. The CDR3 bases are TGTGCCAGCACCGCGGGACAGGGGCGCAGGACTGAAGCTTTCTTT.

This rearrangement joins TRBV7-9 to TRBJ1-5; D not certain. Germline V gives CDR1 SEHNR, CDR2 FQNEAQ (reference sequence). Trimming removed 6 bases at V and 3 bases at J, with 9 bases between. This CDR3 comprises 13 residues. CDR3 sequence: CASSSANNQPQHF. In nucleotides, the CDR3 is TGTGCCAGCAGTTCCGCAAACAATCAGCCCCAGCATTTT.

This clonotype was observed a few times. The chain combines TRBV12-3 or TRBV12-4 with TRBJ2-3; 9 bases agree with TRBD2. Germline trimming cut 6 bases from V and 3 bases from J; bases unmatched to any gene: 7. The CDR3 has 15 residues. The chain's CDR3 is CASSHSGSRTDTQYF. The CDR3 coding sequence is TGTGCCAGCAGCCATAGCGGGAGTAGGACAGATACGCAGTATTTT.

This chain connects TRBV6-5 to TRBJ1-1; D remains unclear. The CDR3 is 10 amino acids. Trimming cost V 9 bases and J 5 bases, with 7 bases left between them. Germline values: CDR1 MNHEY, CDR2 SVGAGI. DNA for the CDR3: TGTGCCAGTGGGAGTACTGAAGCTTTCTTT. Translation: CASGSTEAFF.

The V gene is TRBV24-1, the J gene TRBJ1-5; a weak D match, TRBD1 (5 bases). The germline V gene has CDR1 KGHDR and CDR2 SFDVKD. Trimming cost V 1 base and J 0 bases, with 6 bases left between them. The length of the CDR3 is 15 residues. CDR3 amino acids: CATSDFGGSNQPQHF. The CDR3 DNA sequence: TGTGCCACCAGTGATTTCGGGGGTAGCAATCAGCCCCAGCATTTT.

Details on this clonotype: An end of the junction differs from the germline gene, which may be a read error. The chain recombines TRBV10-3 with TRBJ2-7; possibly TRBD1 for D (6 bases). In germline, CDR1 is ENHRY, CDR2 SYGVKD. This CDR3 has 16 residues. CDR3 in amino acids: CAISESETGTGYEQYF. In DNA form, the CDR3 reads TGTGCCATCAGTGAGTCGGAGACAGGTACTGGGTACGAACAGTACTTC.

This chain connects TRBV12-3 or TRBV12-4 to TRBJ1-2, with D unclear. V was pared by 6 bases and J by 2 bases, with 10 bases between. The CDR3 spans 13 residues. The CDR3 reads CASRLDHNYGYTF. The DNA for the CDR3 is TGTGCCAGCAGACTGGACCACAACTATGGCTACACCTTC.

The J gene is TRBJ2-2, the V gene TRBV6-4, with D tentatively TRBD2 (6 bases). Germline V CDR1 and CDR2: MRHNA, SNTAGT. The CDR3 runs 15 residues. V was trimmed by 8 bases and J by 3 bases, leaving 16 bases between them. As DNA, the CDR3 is TGTGCCAGCGGACGGGAGCTAGGGGACACCGGGGAGCTGTTTTTT. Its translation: CASGRELGDTGELFF.

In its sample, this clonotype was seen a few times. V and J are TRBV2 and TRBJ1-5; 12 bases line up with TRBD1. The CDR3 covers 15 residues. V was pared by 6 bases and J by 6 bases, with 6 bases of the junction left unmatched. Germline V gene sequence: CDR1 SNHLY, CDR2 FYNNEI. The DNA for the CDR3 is TGTGCCAGCAGCGGGACAGGGGGCGGCAGTCAGCCCCAGCATTTT. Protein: CASSGTGGGSQPQHF.

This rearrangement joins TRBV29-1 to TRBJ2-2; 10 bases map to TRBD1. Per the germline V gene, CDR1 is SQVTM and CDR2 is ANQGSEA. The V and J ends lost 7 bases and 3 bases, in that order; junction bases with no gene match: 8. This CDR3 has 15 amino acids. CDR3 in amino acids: CSASDRGLDTGELFF. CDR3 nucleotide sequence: TGCAGCGCCTCCGACAGGGGGCTGGACACCGGGGAGCTGTTTTTT.

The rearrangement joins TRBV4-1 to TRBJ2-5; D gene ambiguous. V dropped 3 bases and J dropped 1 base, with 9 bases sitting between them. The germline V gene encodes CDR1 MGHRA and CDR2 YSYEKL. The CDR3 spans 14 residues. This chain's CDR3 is CASSQSGRQETQYF. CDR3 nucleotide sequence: TGCGCCAGCAGCCAGTCGGGTCGCCAAGAGACCCAGTACTTC.

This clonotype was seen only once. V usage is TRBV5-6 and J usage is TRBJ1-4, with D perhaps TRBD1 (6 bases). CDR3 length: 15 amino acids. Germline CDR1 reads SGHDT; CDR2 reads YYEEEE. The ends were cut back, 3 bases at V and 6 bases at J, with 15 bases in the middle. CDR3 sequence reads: CASSYHRVGDEKLFF. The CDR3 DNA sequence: TGTGCCAGCAGCTACCACAGGGTTGGGGATGAAAAACTGTTTTTT.

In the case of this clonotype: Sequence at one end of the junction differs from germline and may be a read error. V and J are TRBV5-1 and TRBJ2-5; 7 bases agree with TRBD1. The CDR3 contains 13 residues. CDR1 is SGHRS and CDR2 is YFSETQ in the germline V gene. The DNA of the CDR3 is TGCGCCAGCAGCTCGGGACAGCAAGAGGCCCAGTACTTC. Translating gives CASSSGQQEAQYF.

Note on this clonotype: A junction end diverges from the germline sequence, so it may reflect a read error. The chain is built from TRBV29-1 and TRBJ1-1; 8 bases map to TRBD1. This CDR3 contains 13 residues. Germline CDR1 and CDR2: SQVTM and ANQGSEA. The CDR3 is CSVEDRGNTEAFF. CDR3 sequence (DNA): TGCAGCGTGGAAGACAGGGGGAACACTGAAGCTTTCTTT.

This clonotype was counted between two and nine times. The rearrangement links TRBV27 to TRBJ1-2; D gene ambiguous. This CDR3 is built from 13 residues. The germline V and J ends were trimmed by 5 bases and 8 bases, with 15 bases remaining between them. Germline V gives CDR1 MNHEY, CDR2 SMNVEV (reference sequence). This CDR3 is CASSHGRHEGYTF. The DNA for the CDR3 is TGTGCCAGCAGTCACGGCCGGCATGAAGGCTACACCTTC.

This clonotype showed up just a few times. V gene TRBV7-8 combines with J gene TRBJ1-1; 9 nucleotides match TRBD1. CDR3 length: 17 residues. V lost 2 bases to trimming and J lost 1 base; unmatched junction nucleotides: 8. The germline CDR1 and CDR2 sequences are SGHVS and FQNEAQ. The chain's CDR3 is CASSLTGGLTTNTEAFF. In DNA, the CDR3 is TGTGCCAGCAGCTTAACAGGGGGCCTTACCACGAACACTGAAGCTTTCTTT. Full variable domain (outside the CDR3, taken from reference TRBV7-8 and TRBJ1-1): GAGVSQSPRYKVAKRGQDVALRCDPISGHVSLFWYQQALGQGPEFLTYFQNEAQLDKSGLPSDRFFAERPEGSVSTLKIQRTQQEDSAVYLCASSLTGGLTTNTEAFFGQGTRLTVV.